This T cell receptor (beta chain) originates from a study of T cell responses to AZD1222 COVID-19 vaccine. Study-wide results and limits: Most donors were white British, females outnumbered males, and clonal diversity was possibly underestimated. Across the whole spike, CD4 TCRs peaked at regions 160-218 and 743-854.

Details on this clone: As yet, its antigen is unknown.

Produced via immunoSEQ multiplex PCR; TCRdb's table is partial and in-frame only. The data contain around 150,000 clones, roughly 93% of them singletons. The CDR3 extends over 13 amino acids. Germline CDR1 reads LGHDT; CDR2 reads YNNKEL (reference sequence). Deletions cut 2 bases from V and 14 bases from J, with 13 bases between. This receptor was obtained from an adult who received the AZD1222 COVID-19 vaccine. The chain joins TRBV3-1 (or the pseudogene TRBV3-2) to TRBJ1-6, with D perhaps matching TRBD1 (5 bases). The sequences come from peripheral blood, collected 28 days after the second AZD1222 dose. CDR3 sequence reads: CASSQRIRGSLHF. The CDR3 DNA reads TGTGCCAGCAGCCAAAGAATACGGGGGTCCCTCCACTTT.